Below, 14 T cell receptor beta chains from the same sample are listed, as sequenced in a study of blood T cell repertoires in COVID-19. Method: immunoSEQ multiplex PCR; TCRdb's copy keeps in-frame clones and lacks some. The sample records 200,000 to 250,000 clones, 86% being singletons. What was sequenced was peripheral blood. All receptors derive from a man younger than 45 who had recovered from COVID-19.

This clone was recorded once. The chain is built from TRBV4-1 and TRBJ2-1, with 7 bases matching TRBD1. This CDR3 is built from 14 residues. The germline CDR1 and CDR2 sequences are MGHRA and YSYEKL. The V gene end was trimmed by 4 bases and the J gene end by 3 bases; junction bases not matched to a gene: 3. CDR3 protein: CASSPTGSYNEQFF. The CDR3 nucleotides are TGCGCCAGCAGCCCGACAGGGAGCTACAATGAGCAGTTCTTC.

The V gene is TRBV19, the J gene TRBJ2-7; 7 bases are shared with TRBD1. The CDR3 loop spans 16 amino acids. J gave up 1 base and V 6 bases, and 12 bases lay outside the gene matches. Per the germline V gene, CDR1 is LNHDA and CDR2 is SQIVND (reference sequence). The CDR3 spells CASRHTAAGGSYEQYF. The CDR3 DNA follows: TGTGCCAGTAGGCACACCGCGGCAGGGGGATCCTACGAGCAGTACTTC.

The chain recombines TRBV18 with TRBJ1-4; D might be TRBD1 (6 bases). CDR1 is KGHSH, CDR2 LQKENI, per germline. V was pared by 4 bases and J by 0 bases, with 18 bases between. The CDR3 sequence is 18 residues long. CDR3 amino acids: CASSHYNRDPTTNEKLFF. The CDR3 nucleotides read TGTGCCAGCTCACATTACAACAGGGATCCAACAACTAATGAAAAACTGTTTTTT.

This clone was found a few times. The gene calls are TRBV7-9 and TRBJ1-5; 7 nucleotides line up with TRBD1. Unmatched junction bases numbered 4, after V lost 5 bases and J lost 0 bases. The germline V gene encodes CDR1 SEHNR and CDR2 FQNEAQ (reference sequence). This CDR3 is built from 15 residues. CDR3 DNA sequence: TGTGCCAGCAGCCTTGGGACAGTTAGCAATCAGCCCCAGCATTTT. This gives the protein CASSLGTVSNQPQHF.

This clone was recorded at least ten times. This chain connects TRBV5-1 to TRBJ1-1, with TRBD1 matching over 9 bases. Germline CDR1 SGHRS, CDR2 YFSETQ. V was clipped by 2 bases and J by 0 bases; unmatched bases: 8. The CDR3 spans 17 residues. CDR3 in amino acids: CASSFRTGEGVNTEAFF. The CDR3 nucleotides are TGCGCCAGCAGCTTCAGGACAGGGGAGGGGGTGAACACTGAAGCTTTCTTT.

The rearrangement uses TRBV13 and TRBJ1-2; 9 positions match TRBD1. This CDR3 region has 13 residues. The J segment lost 7 bases and the V segment lost 7 bases, leaving 7 bases of the junction unmatched. In germline, CDR1 is PRHDT, CDR2 FYEKMQ (reference sequence). DNA for the CDR3: TGTGCCAGCACCTTGGGACAGGGAGGTGGCTACACCTTC. Translating it yields CASTLGQGGGYTF.

The rearrangement uses TRBV15 and TRBJ2-1; possibly TRBD1 for D (6 bases). With 3 bases removed from V and 3 bases from J, the gap between germline ends came to 12 bases. The CDR3 sequence is 15 residues long. The germline V gene encodes CDR1 LNHNV and CDR2 YYDKDF (reference sequence). The CDR3 protein is CATSSLQGDYNEQFF. Written as DNA, the CDR3 is TGTGCCACCAGCAGCTTACAGGGAGACTACAATGAGCAGTTCTTC. Full variable domain (outside the CDR3, taken from reference TRBV15 and TRBJ2-1): DAMVIQNPRYQVTQFGKPVTLSCSQTLNHNVMYWYQQKSSQAPKLLFHYYDKDFNNEADTPDNFQSRRPNTSFCFLDIRSPGLGDTAMYLCATSSLQGDYNEQFFGPGTRLTVL.

V is TRBV6-1 and J is TRBJ2-7; D not resolved. The CDR3 sequence is 12 residues long. Germline V gene lookup returns CDR1 MNHNS and CDR2 SASEGT. V was shortened by 6 bases and J by 2 bases, with 8 bases between the two germline ends. CDR3 amino acids: CASRTDTYEQYF. The CDR3 nucleotides read TGTGCCAGCAGAACAGATACCTACGAGCAGTACTTC.

The chain is built from TRBV4-2 and TRBJ2-3; D not certain. The CDR3 is 13 residues long. The germline gives CDR1 LGHNA, CDR2 YNFKEQ. The V gene lost 2 bases and the J gene lost 1 base, with 4 bases spanning the gap. The CDR3 DNA is TGTGCCAGCAGCCAAATAGGCACAGATACGCAGTATTTT. It encodes CASSQIGTDTQYF.

This chain uses TRBV27 with TRBJ1-2, with a weak D call TRBD1 (5 bases). Germline CDR1 is MNHEY and CDR2 is SMNVEV (reference sequence). This CDR3 spans 11 amino acids. Between the trimmed V and J ends, which lost 6 bases and 8 bases, there was a span of 10 bases. The CDR3 loop is CASSGGSGYTF. For the CDR3, the DNA is TGTGCCAGCAGCGGGGGGAGCGGCTACACCTTC.

This chain connects TRBV9 to TRBJ1-2; 12 nucleotides agree with TRBD1. From germline, CDR1 is SGDLS and CDR2 YYNGEE. The CDR3 sequence is 15 residues long. V dropped 4 bases and J dropped 7; count of bases not matched to a gene: 8. DNA of the CDR3: TGTGCCAGCAGCCCTACGGGACAGGGGGCTGCTGGCTACACCTTC. Translating it yields CASSPTGQGAAGYTF.

V is TRBV12-3 or TRBV12-4 and J is TRBJ2-3; 8 bases fit TRBD1. CDR3 length: 13 residues. Trimming cost V 10 bases and J 2 bases; bases outside gene matches: 5. This CDR3 reads CAIETGDTDTQYF. The DNA of the CDR3 is TGTGCCATAGAGACAGGGGACACAGATACGCAGTATTTT.

The CDR3 DNA follows: TGTGCCAGCAGTGAAAGCCCTAGCGGCGATGAGCAGTTCTTC. It codes for CASSESPSGDEQFF. The rearrangement joins TRBV2 to TRBJ2-1; 7 bases line up with TRBD2. J lost 8 bases, V lost 2 bases, and 6 bases had no gene match. Germline CDR1 and CDR2: SNHLY and FYNNEI. This CDR3 is built from 14 residues.

DNA of the CDR3: TGTGCCAGCCTGGGACAGTCGGGAGATGATACGCAGTATTTT. This codes for CASLGQSGDDTQYF. This chain uses TRBV5-4 with TRBJ2-3, with D possibly TRBD1 on 7 matching bases. The ends were cut back, 7 bases at V and 6 bases at J, with 18 bases in the middle. There are 14 residues in the CDR3. Germline assignment: CDR1 SGHNT and CDR2 YYREEE (reference sequence). Drawing the rest from reference TRBV5-4 and TRBJ2-3, the complete variable domain is ETGVTQSPTHLIKTRGQQVTLRCSSQSGHNTVSWYQQALGQGPQFIFQYYREEENGRGNFPPRFSGLQFPNYSSELNVNALELDDSALYLCASLGQSGDDTQYFGPGTRLTVL.